This TCR beta chain originates from a study of T cell responses to AZD1222 COVID-19 vaccine. Study in general: Second-dose intervals of approximately 4 or approximately 12 weeks were pooled.

Germline trimming cut 9 bases from V and 3 bases from J; bases unmatched to any gene: 3. The V gene's germline CDR1 is LNHDA and CDR2 SQIVND (reference sequence). CDR3 length: 13 residues. Measured with immunoSEQ multiplex PCR; TCRdb has only the in-frame clones, and not every one. This sample carries more than 70,000 clones, 70% to 90% of them seen once, and the ten largest clones take about 1.6%. Study outcomes and limitations: Among spike-specific TCRs, nearly half reportedly target unmutated variant regions.

This clone has a single count. Antigen unknown. The V gene is TRBV19, the J gene TRBJ2-3, with TRBD2 matching over 10 bases. The sequence was obtained from an adult in good health. The specimen was peripheral blood, collected on day 0 of AZD1222 vaccination. The chain's CDR3 is CASGTSVTDTQYF. In DNA, the CDR3 is TGTGCCAGCGGGACTAGCGTGACAGATACGCAGTATTTT.